By frequency, the clone carrying this T cell receptor (beta chain) is medium-sized. The antigen remains undetermined. This sample was taken from a study of synovial regulatory T cells in juvenile arthritis. Overall study: Treatments: a few naive, several methotrexate, one methotrexate plus infliximab, one unknown. The study, taken as a whole, reports: CDR3 overlap with synovial Tregs was higher for iaTregs than other blood Tregs.

Matched peripheral blood accompanied the synovial fluid taken from each patient with active arthritis. The assay was immunoSEQ multiplex PCR, and TCRdb's table has in-frame clones only and misses some. The sample data list a few thousand clones. This CDR3 spans 14 amino acids. No DNA is listed. Looked up from germline, CDR1 is SQVTM and CDR2 is ANQGSEA. The V call is TRBV29-1, the J call TRBJ2-7. Sequencing input: Treg cells from the synovium. The sequence came from a donor aged 2-30 years with juvenile idiopathic arthritis. CDR3 loop: CSVVWGSLSYEQYF.